This TCR beta chain was captured in a study of neurological immune-mediated disorders. The team produced cDNA through 5'RACE using 10-nucleotide random UMIs. TCRdb reprocessed the 5' RACE reads via MiXCR and lists one record per CDR3 protein. The data hold approximately 89,000 distinct CDR3 sequences, with around 14% observed a single time. Time point given: longitudinal time-point 2. Germline V gene data show CDR1 as SGHRS and CDR2 as YFSETQ. V lost 3 bases and J lost 7; bases outside the gene matches: 7. The CDR3 has 15 amino acids. There are many counts of this clonotype. The clonotype comes from a female donor with HTLV-1-associated myelopathy (HAM/TSP). The chain links TRBV5-1 to TRBJ1-6; 7 bases match TRBD1. Sequenced material: PBMCs. The CDR3 coding sequence is TGCGCCAGCAGCTCACAGGGGACCCCCAATTCACCCCTCCACTTT. Protein: CASSSQGTPNSPLHF.